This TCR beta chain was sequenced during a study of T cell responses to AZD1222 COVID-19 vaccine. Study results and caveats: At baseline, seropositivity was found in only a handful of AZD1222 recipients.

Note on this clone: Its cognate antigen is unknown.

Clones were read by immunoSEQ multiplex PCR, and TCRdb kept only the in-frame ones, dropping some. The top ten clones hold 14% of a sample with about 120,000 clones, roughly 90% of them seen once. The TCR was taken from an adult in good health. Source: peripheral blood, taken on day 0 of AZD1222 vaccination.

CDR3 loop: CASSIRQGLFYEQYF. CDR3 DNA sequence: TGTGCCAGCAGTATCCGACAGGGACTTTTCTACGAGCAGTACTTC. V usage is TRBV28 and J usage is TRBJ2-7; weak D call: TRBD1 (7 bases). The CDR3 covers 15 residues. Germline CDR1 MDHEN, CDR2 SYDVKM. The V gene lost 5 bases and the J gene lost 3 bases, with 17 bases spanning the gap.